This entry is about one T cell receptor beta chain. Its cognate antigen is unknown. This entry belongs to a study of T cell responses to AZD1222 COVID-19 vaccine. Broader study findings: Baseline testing showed seropositivity in only 6 or 7 AZD1222 recipients. Receipt of two AZD1222 doses was followed by a rise in Spike-specific TCR breadth and depth. Nearly half of spike-specific TCRs reportedly target variant regions that are unmutated in the B.1.351 and B.1.1.7 variants.

Per germline, CDR1 SGHNT and CDR2 YENEEA. This CDR3 spans 11 amino acids. V lost 6 bases and J 7 bases, leaving 4 bases between the germline ends. Some clones are missing from TCRdb's copy, which holds only in-frame ones; the method was immunoSEQ multiplex PCR. The sample lists tens of thousands of clones; approximately 90% were seen once. Pooled in the analysis were second doses at about 4 or about 12 weeks. The chain carries TRBV11-3 and TRBJ1-6; D gene unclear. The receptor was isolated from an adult who received the AZD1222 COVID-19 vaccine. The material was peripheral blood, obtained 28 days after the second AZD1222 dose. The CDR3 DNA follows: TGTGCCAGCAGGGGGAATTCACCCCTCCACTTT. Its protein product is CASRGNSPLHF.